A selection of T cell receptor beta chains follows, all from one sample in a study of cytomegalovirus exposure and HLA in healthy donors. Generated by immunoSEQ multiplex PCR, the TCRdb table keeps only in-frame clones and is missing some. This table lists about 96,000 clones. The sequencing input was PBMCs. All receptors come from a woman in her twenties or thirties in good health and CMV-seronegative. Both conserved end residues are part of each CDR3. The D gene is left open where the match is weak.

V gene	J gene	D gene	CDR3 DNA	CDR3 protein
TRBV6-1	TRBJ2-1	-	TGTGCCAGCAGCCTTAGCGGACCCTCCTACAATGAGCAGTTCTTC	CASSLSGPSYNEQFF
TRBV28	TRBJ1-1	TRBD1	TGTGCCAGCAGTTCGGACAGGGTGAACACTGAAGCTTTCTTT	CASSSDRVNTEAFF
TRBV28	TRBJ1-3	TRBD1	TGTGCCAGCAGCCCAACTCCAGGGGGCATTTCTGGAAACACCATATATTTT	CASSPTPGGISGNTIYF
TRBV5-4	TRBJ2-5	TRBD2	TGTGCCAGCAGCTTCCCAGCGGGGGATAAAGAGACCCAGTACTTC	CASSFPAGDKETQYF
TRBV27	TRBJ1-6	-	TGTGCCAGCAGTTTGGGGGGGAACTCACCCCTCCACTTT	CASSLGGNSPLHF
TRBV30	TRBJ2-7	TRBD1	TGTGCCTGGAAGGGGGCGAACTCCTACGAGCAGTACTTC	CAWKGANSYEQYF
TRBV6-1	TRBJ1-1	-	TGTGCCAGCAGTGAAGTCCCCAGCGGGACGGCGGGAGTCTTT	CASSEVPSGTAGVF
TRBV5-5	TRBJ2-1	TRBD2	TGTGCCAGCAGCTTGGAAGGACGGGGGGGGCCTGGCTACAATGAGCAGTTCTTC	CASSLEGRGGPGYNEQFF
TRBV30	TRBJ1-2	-	TGTGCCTGGAGTGTCGCGGAGGAGACTGGCTACACCTTC	CAWSVAEETGYTF
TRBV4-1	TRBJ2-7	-	TGCGCCAGCAGCCAAGTACTCAGGGGGGCGGGCTACGAGCAGTACTTC	CASSQVLRGAGYEQYF
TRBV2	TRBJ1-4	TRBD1	TGTGCCAGCAGGGACAGGTCTGAAAAACTGTTTTTT	CASRDRSEKLFF
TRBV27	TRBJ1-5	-	TGTGCCAGCAGTTTAACGCGGGGAAGCAATCAGCCCCAGCATTTT	CASSLTRGSNQPQHF
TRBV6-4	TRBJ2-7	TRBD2	TGTGCCAGCAGTCCCACTAGCGCCCCCGGGGAGCAGTACTTC	CASSPTSAPGEQYF
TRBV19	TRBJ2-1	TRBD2	TGTGCCAGTAGCTTTAGCGGGGGAGCCTACAATGAGCAGTTCTTC	CASSFSGGAYNEQFF
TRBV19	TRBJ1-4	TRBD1	TGTGCCAGTAGGGGGACAGGGGATGAAAAACTGTTTTTT	CASRGTGDEKLFF
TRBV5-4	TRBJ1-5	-	TGTGCCAGCAGCGATGGGGGGGACCGGGCTCAGCCCCAGCATTTT	CASSDGGDRAQPQHF
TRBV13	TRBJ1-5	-	TGTGCCAGCAGCTTAGGGGCCAGAGGACTTAGCAATCAGCCCCAGCATTTT	CASSLGARGLSNQPQHF
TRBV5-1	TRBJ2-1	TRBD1	TGCGCCAGCAGCTTCCGGGGACAGGGGGCTAGCGGGAGCCTCGATGAGCAGTTCTTC	CASSFRGQGASGSLDEQFF
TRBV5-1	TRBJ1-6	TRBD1	TGCGCCAGCAGCCCTGGACAGGGGCGGGGACCCCTCCACTTT	CASSPGQGRGPLHF
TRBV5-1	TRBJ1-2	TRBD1	TGCGCCAGCAGCTCTGAACAGGGGAACTATGGCTACACCTTC	CASSSEQGNYGYTF
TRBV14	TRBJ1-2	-	TGTGCCAGCAGAGATCGGGACACCCATGGCTACACCTTC	CASRDRDTHGYTF
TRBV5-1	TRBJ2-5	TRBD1	TGCGCCAGCAGCTTAGGACAGGGTCAAGAGACCCAGTACTTC	CASSLGQGQETQYF
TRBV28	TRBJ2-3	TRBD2	TGTGCCAGCAGGAGGACTAGCGGGAGGGGAGATACGCAGTATTTT	CASRRTSGRGDTQYF
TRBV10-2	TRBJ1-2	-	TGCGCCAGCAGTGAGAGGCCAGGATCCGGCTACACCTTC	CASSERPGSGYTF
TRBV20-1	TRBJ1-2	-	TGCAGTGCTAGAGCGGGCTATGGCTACACCTTC	CSARAGYGYTF
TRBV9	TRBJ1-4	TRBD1	TGTGCCAGCAGCGCGAGGACAGGGCTTGAAAAACTGTTTTTT	CASSARTGLEKLFF
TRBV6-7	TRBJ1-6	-	TGTGCCAGCAGTTACTCGTTGCAGGGGACGAGCTCCTATAATTCACCCCTCCACTTT	CASSYSLQGTSSYNSPLHF
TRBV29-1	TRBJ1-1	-	TGCAGCGTTGGGAAGGAGTTGAACACTGAAGCTTTCTTT	CSVGKELNTEAFF
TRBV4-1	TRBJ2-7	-	TGCGCCAGCAGCAAAGTGTCCCCGAGGGGGAAATCCCCAATGGGAGAGCGGTACTTC	CASSKVSPRGKSPMGERYF
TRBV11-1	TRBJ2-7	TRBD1	TGTGCCAGCAGCTGGCCATACGGGACAGGGGGCGGGAACGAGCAGTACTTC	CASSWPYGTGGGNEQYF
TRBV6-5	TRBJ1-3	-	TGTGCCAACCCGCACGGCTCTGGAAACACCATATATTTT	CANPHGSGNTIYF
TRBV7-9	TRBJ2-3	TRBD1	TGTGCCAGCAGCTTAGGACAGGGGGACTTACTTAGCACAGATACGCAGTATTTT	CASSLGQGDLLSTDTQYF
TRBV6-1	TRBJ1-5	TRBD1	TGTGCCAGCAGCGGGGACAGGCAGAGCAATCAGCCCCAGCATTTT	CASSGDRQSNQPQHF
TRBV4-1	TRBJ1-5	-	TGCGCCAGCAGCCAAGTCGGCCGGGACAATCAGCCCCAGCATTTT	CASSQVGRDNQPQHF
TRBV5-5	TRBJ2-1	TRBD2	TGTGCCAGCAGCTCTAGCGGGAGGGTCGACTGGGGGCAGTTCTTC	CASSSSGRVDWGQFF
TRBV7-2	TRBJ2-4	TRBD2	TGTGCCAGCAGCCCGAATCCCGGGACTAGCGGGAGAAACATTCAGTACTTC	CASSPNPGTSGRNIQYF
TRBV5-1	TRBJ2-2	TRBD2	TGCGCCAGCAGCTCGAGACTAGCTGTCGGGGAGCTGTTTTTT	CASSSRLAVGELFF
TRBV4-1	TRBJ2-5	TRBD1	TGCGCCAGCAGCCATACAGGGGGCGAAGAGACCCAGTACTTC	CASSHTGGEETQYF
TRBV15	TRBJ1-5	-	TGTGCCACCCAAGGCGGGAGCAATCAGCCCCAGCATTTT	CATQGGSNQPQHF
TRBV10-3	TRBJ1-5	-	TGTGCCATCAGTGAGTCGCGACAGAATAATCAGCCCCAGCATTTT	CAISESRQNNQPQHF
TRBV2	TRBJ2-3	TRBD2	TGTGCCAGCGGCCAGGGAGGGACAGATACGCAGTATTTT	CASGQGGTDTQYF
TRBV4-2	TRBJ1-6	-	TGTGCCAGCAGCCAAGACCTGGCAGGCGGTTTAGGGGATTCACCCCTCCACTTT	CASSQDLAGGLGDSPLHF
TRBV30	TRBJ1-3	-	TGTGCCTGGAGTCGGCAGGTCATCTCTGGAAACACCATATATTTT	CAWSRQVISGNTIYF
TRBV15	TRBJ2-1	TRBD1	TGTGCCACCAGCAGGGACAGGGAGTGGAGTGAGCAGTTCTTC	CATSRDREWSEQFF
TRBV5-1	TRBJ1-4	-	TGCGCCAGCAGCTACCTTCCAGGGGAAATTAGTACAACTAATGAAAAACTGTTTTTT	CASSYLPGEISTTNEKLFF
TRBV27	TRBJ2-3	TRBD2	TGTGCCAGCAGCCTAGGGGCGGGGGGGCTTGGTTCGACGCAGTATTTT	CASSLGAGGLGSTQYF
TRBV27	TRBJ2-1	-	TGTGCCAGCAGTTTCCGAGGGATCAATGAGCAGTTCTTC	CASSFRGINEQFF